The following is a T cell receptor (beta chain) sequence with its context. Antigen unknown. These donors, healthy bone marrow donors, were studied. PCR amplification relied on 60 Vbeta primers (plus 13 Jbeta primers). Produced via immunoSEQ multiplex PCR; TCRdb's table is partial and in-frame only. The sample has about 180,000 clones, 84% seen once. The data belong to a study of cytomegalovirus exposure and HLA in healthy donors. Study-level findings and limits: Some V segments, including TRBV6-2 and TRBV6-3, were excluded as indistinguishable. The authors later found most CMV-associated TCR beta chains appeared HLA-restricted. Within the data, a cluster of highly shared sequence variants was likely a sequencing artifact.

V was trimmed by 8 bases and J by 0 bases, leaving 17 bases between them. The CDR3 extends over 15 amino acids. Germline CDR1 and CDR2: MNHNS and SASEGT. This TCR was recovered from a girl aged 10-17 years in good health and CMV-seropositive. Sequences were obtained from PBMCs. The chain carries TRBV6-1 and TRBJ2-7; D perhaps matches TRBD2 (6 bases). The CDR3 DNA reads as TGTGCCAGCGGTAGACTAGGGTGGAGCTCCTACGAGCAGTACTTC. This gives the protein CASGRLGWSSYEQYF.